This entry lists 8 T cell receptor beta chains sequenced from one sample in a study of human thymus T cells. TCRdb keeps only in-frame clones here, not all; method: immunoSEQ multiplex PCR. The sample lists approximately 71,000 clones; roughly 95% were seen once. It was from resections taken during corrective heart surgery that the thymus tissue came. The sequencing sample was made of thymus tissue. Receptors originate from a girl in the first two years of life with a congenital heart defect but otherwise immunologically healthy.

This chain joins TRBV15 and TRBJ2-1; D remains unclear. The CDR3 runs to 12 residues. Germline V gives CDR1 LNHNV, CDR2 YYDKDF (reference sequence). With 1 base removed from V and 9 bases from J, the gap between germline ends came to 7 bases. In DNA form, the CDR3 reads TGTGCCACCAGCAGAGCCTTCGGTGAGCAGTTCTTC. It yields the protein CATSRAFGEQFF.

The chain recombines TRBV30 with TRBJ1-1, with D hard to call. The CDR3 spans 14 residues. The ends were cut back, 4 bases at V and 4 bases at J, with 16 bases in the middle. Germline lookup yields CDR1 GTSNPN and CDR2 SVGIG (reference sequence). The CDR3 region is CAWTPRNNRTEAFF. For the CDR3, the DNA is TGTGCCTGGACCCCGAGGAACAACCGCACTGAAGCTTTCTTT.

The chain joins TRBV6-6 to TRBJ2-7, with no clear D. The ends were cut back, 2 bases at V and 0 bases at J, with 11 bases in the middle. The CDR3 covers 15 residues. Germline V lookup: CDR1 MNHNY, CDR2 SVGAGI (reference sequence). The CDR3 coding sequence is TGTGCCAGCAGTTACGAGGCTGAATACTCCTACGAGCAGTACTTC. The encoded protein is CASSYEAEYSYEQYF.

This rearrangement joins TRBV27 to TRBJ2-1, with 8 bases lining up with TRBD2. V was clipped by 4 bases and J by 2 bases; unmatched bases: 4. The CDR3 length is 15 residues. Germline assignment: CDR1 MNHEY and CDR2 SMNVEV (reference sequence). CDR3 residues: CASSYSGVPYNEQFF. CDR3 coding DNA: TGTGCCAGCAGTTATAGCGGGGTGCCCTACAATGAGCAGTTCTTC.

This clone was observed a few times. The CDR3 sequence is CATSRDRGLRQYF. The CDR3 DNA is TGTGCCACCAGCAGGGATCGGGGGTTGAGGCAGTACTTC. The V and J genes are TRBV15 and TRBJ2-7, with D possibly matching TRBD2 (6 bases). V gave up 3 bases and J gave up 9 bases, with 15 bases separating them. The CDR3 loop spans 13 amino acids. Germline CDR1 LNHNV, CDR2 YYDKDF (reference sequence).

The CDR3 nucleotides read TGTGCCAGCAGTCCGACAGGGGGTAGTCAGCCCCAGCATTTT. Translating it yields CASSPTGGSQPQHF. The chain recombines TRBV6-5 with TRBJ1-5; TRBD1 aligns across 9 bases. The V gene end was trimmed by 5 bases and the J gene end by 6 bases; junction bases not matched to a gene: 5. This CDR3 has 14 amino acids. The germline V gene encodes CDR1 MNHEY and CDR2 SVGAGI.

This clone appeared once. The gene calls are TRBV14 and TRBJ2-7, with 11 bases aligning to TRBD1. V was clipped by 3 bases and J by 7 bases; unmatched bases: 5. This CDR3 comprises 14 residues. Germline V lookup: CDR1 SGHDN, CDR2 FVKESK. The CDR3 coding sequence is TGTGCCAGCAGCCATGGACAGGGGGCGCAAGAGCAGTACTTC. Amino acids: CASSHGQGAQEQYF. The full variable domain, in which reference TRBV14 and TRBJ2-7 provide the parts outside the CDR3, is EAGVTQFPSHSVIEKGQTVTLRCDPISGHDNLYWYRRVMGKEIKFLLHFVKESKQDESGMPNNRFLAERTGGTYSTLKVQPAELEDSGVYFCASSHGQGAQEQYFGPGTRLTVT.

In regard to this clone: Relative to the germline gene, one junction end is altered; a read error may explain this. The genes are TRBV19 and TRBJ1-2; D is ambiguous. CDR3 length equals 12 residues. CDR1 and CDR2 from the germline V gene are LNHDA and SQIVND (reference sequence). As DNA, the CDR3 is TGTGCCAGTAGTTTAGACCGGAGGGGCTACACCTTC. Translated: CASSLDRRGYTF.